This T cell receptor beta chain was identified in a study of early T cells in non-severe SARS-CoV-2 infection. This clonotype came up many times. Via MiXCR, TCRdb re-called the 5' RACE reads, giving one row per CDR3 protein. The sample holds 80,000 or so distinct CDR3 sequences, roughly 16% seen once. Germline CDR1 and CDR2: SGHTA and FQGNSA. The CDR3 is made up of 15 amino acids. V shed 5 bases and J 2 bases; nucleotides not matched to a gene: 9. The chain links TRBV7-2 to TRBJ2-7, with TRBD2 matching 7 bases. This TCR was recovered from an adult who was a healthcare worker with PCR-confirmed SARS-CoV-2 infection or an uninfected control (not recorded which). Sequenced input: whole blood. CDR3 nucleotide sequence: TGTGCCAGCAGCACCGTGGCTAGCGGAACCTACGAGCAGTACTTC. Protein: CASSTVASGTYEQYF.